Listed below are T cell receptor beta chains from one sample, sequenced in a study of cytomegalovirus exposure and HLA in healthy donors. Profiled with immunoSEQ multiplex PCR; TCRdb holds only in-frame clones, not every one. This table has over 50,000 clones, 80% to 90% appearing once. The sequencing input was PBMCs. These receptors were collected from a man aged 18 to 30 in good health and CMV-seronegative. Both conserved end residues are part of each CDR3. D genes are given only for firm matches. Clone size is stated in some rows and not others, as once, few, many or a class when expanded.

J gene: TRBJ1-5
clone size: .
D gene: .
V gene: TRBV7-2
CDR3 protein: CASSNGELNQPQHF
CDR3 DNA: TGTGCCAGCAGCAACGGGGAGCTCAATCAGCCCCAGCATTTT

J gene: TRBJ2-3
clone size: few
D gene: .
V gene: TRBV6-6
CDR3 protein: CASSLPQGLGTDTQYF
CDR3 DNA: TGTGCCAGCAGTCTTCCTCAGGGGTTAGGGACAGATACGCAGTATTTT

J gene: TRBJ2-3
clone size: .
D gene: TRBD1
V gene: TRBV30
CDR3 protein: CAWTDRGSTDTQYF
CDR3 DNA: TGTGCCTGGACCGACAGGGGGAGCACAGATACGCAGTATTTT

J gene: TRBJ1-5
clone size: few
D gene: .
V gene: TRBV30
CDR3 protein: CAWSVQPNQPQHF
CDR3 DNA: TGTGCCTGGAGTGTACAGCCGAATCAGCCCCAGCATTTT

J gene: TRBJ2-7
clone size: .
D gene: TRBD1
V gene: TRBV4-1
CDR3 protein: CASSQTVGTGTSYEQYF
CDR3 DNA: TGCGCCAGCAGCCAGACCGTGGGGACAGGGACCTCCTACGAGCAGTACTTC

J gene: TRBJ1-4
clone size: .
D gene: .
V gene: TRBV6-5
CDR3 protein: CASSHTTDNEKLFF
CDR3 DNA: TGTGCCAGCAGTCATACAACCGATAATGAAAAACTGTTTTTT

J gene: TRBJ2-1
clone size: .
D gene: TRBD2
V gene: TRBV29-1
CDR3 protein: CSVERRLAGGTRSYNEQFF
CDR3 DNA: TGCAGCGTTGAAAGGAGACTAGCGGGGGGGACACGCTCCTACAATGAGCAGTTCTTC

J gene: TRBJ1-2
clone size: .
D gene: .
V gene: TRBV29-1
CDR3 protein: CSVPKTPDRSNYGYTF
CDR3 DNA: TGCAGCGTCCCAAAAACACCAGACAGATCTAACTATGGCTACACCTTC

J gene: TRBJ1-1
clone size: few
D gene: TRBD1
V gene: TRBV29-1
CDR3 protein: CSVGGPTGDYTEAFF
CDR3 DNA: TGCAGCGTTGGGGGCCCCACAGGGGACTACACTGAAGCTTTCTTT

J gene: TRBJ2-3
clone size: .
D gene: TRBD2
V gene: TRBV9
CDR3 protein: CASSAGGGSGGPLTDTQYF
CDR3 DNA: TGTGCCAGCAGCGCGGGGGGGGGCAGCGGGGGCCCCCTCACAGATACGCAGTATTTT

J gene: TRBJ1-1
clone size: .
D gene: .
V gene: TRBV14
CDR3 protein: CASSLTGFTEAFF
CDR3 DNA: TGTGCCAGCAGCCTTACGGGTTTTACTGAAGCTTTCTTT

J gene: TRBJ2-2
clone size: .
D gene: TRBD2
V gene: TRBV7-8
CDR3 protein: CASSLAYRPTGRAGELFF
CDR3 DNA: TGTGCCAGCAGCTTAGCGTATAGGCCTACCGGGAGGGCCGGGGAGCTGTTTTTT

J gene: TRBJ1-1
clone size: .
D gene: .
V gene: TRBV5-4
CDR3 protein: CASSFPGGTEAFF
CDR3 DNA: TGTGCCAGCAGCTTCCCGGGAGGCACTGAAGCTTTCTTT

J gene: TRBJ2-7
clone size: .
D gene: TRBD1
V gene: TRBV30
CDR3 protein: CAWTGGYEQYF
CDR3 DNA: TGTGCCTGGACAGGGGGCTACGAGCAGTACTTC

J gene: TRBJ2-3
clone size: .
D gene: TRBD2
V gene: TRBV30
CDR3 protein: CAWSGASGGDTQYF
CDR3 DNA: TGTGCCTGGAGTGGGGCTAGCGGGGGAGATACGCAGTATTTT

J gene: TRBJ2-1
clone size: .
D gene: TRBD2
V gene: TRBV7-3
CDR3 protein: CASSLPPSPTSGGYYNEQFF
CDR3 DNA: TGTGCCAGCAGCTTACCACCCTCCCCGACTAGCGGGGGATACTACAATGAGCAGTTCTTC

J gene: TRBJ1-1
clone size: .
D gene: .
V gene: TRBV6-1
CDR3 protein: CASSLENTEAFF
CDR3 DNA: TGTGCCAGCAGCCTAGAGAACACTGAAGCTTTCTTT

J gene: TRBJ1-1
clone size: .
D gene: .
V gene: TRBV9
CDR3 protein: CASSAATVSNTEAFF
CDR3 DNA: TGTGCCAGCAGCGCGGCTACAGTTTCGAACACTGAAGCTTTCTTT

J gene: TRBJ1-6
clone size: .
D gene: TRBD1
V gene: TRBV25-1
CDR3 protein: CASRGTGGNSPLHF
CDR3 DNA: TGTGCCAGCAGAGGGACAGGGGGGAATTCACCCCTCCACTTT

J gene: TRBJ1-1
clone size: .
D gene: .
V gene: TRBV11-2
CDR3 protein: CASSLNTEAFF
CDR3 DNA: TGTGCCAGCAGCCTTAACACTGAAGCTTTCTTT

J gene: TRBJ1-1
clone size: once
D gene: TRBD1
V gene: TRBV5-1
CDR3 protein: CASSSTGVTEAFF
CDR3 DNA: TGCGCCAGCAGCTCTACAGGGGTCACTGAAGCTTTCTTT

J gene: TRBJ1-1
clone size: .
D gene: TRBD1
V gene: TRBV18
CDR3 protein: CASSPSGGVNTEAFF
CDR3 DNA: TGTGCCAGCTCACCCTCAGGGGGTGTGAACACTGAAGCTTTCTTT

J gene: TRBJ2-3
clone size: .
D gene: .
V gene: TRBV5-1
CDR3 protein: CASSLVVAPDTQYF
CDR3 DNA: TGCGCCAGCAGCTTGGTGGTAGCCCCAGATACGCAGTATTTT

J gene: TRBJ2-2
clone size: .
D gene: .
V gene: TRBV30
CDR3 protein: CAWSKGPSGELFF
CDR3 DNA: TGTGCCTGGAGTAAGGGGCCGTCCGGGGAGCTGTTTTTT

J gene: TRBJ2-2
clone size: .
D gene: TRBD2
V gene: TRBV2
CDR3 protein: CASRGAGLAGGRGTGELFF
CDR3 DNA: TGTGCCAGCCGTGGGGCCGGGCTAGCGGGGGGTCGCGGCACCGGGGAGCTGTTTTTT

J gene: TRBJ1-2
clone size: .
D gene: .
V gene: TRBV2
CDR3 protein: CASSEGQAGWNHGYTF
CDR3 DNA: TGTGCCAGCAGTGAGGGGCAGGCCGGGTGGAACCATGGCTACACCTTC

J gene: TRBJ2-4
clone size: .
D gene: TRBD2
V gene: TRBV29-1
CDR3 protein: CSVPVLAGVNSIQYF
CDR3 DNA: TGCAGCGTTCCTGTTCTAGCGGGGGTTAATTCCATTCAGTACTTC

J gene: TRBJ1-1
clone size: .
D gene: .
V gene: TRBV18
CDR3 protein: CASSPLGATEAFF
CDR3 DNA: TGTGCCAGCTCACCACTTGGGGCCACTGAAGCTTTCTTT

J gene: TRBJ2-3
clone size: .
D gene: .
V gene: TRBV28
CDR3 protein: CASSLSSDTQYF
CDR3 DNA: TGTGCCAGCAGCCTCTCGTCAGATACGCAGTATTTT

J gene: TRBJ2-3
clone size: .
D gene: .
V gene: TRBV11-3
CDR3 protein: CASSATSITDTQYF
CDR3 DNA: TGTGCCAGCAGCGCAACCTCTATCACAGATACGCAGTATTTT

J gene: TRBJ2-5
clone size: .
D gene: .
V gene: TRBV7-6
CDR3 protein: CASSSQPGGETQYF
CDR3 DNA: TGTGCCAGCAGCTCACAACCGGGGGGCGAGACCCAGTACTTC

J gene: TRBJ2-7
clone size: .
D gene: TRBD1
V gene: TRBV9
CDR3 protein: CASSPRQGEEQYF
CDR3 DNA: TGTGCCAGCAGCCCGCGACAGGGGGAAGAGCAGTACTTC

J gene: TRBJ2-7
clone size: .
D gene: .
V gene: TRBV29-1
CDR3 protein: CSVEGQGKGGYEQYF
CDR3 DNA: TGCAGCGTTGAGGGGCAAGGGAAGGGAGGCTACGAGCAGTACTTC

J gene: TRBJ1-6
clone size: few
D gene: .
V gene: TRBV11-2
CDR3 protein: CASSLRGENSPLHF
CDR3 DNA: TGTGCCAGCAGCTTAAGGGGCGAGAATTCACCCCTCCACTTT

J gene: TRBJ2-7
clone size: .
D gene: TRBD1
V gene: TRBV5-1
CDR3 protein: CASSWDSSSYEQYF
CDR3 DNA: TGCGCCAGCAGCTGGGACAGTTCCTCCTACGAGCAGTACTTC

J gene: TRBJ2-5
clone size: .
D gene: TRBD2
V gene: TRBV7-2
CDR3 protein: CASSTGGFQETQYF
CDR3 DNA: TGTGCCAGCAGTACGGGGGGGTTCCAAGAGACCCAGTACTTC

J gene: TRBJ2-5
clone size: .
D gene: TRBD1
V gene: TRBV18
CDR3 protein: CASSLNRGQETQYF
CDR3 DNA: TGTGCCAGCTCCCTCAACAGGGGTCAAGAGACCCAGTACTTC

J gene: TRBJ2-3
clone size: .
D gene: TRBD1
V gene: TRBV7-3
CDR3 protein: CASGTGTSTDTQYF
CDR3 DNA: TGTGCCAGCGGGACAGGGACTAGCACAGATACGCAGTATTTT

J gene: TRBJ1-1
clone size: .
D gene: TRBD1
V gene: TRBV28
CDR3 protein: CASSLTTDRGEAFF
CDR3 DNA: TGTGCCAGCAGTTTAACAACGGACAGGGGTGAAGCTTTCTTT

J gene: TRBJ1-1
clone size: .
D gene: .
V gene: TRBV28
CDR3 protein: CASSSAGVVAFF
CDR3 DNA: TGTGCCAGCAGTTCGGCGGGGGTAGTCGCTTTCTTT